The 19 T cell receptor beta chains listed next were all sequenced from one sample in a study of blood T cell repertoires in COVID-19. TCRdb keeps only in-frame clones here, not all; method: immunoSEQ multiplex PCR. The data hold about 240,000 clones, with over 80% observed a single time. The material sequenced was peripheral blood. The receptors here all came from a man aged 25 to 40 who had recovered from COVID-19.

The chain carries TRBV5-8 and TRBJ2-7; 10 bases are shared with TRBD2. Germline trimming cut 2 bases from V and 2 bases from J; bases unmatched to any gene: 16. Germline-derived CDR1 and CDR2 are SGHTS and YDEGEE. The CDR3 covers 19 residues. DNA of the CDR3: TGTGCCAGCAGCTTAGGGTCCCTAGCGGGGGATATGAGGGCCTACGAGCAGTACGTC. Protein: CASSLGSLAGDMRAYEQYV.

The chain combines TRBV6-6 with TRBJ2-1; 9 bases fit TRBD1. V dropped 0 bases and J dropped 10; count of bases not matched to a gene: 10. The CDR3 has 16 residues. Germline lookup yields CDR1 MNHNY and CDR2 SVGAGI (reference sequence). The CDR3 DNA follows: TGTGCCAGCAGTTACTCTCCGGGACAGGGTGGCCGCGAGCAGTTCTTC. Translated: CASSYSPGQGGREQFF.

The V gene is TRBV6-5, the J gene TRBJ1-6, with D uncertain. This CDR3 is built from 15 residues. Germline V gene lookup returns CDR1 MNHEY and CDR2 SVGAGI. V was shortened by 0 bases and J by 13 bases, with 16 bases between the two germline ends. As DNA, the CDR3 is TGTGCCAGCAGTTACTCAATGGGCTCCGAGATGCCCCTCCACTTT. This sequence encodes CASSYSMGSEMPLHF.

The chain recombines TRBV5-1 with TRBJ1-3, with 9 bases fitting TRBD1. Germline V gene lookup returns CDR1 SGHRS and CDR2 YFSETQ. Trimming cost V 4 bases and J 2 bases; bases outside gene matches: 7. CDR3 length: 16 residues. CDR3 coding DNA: TGCGCCAGCAGCGGGGGACAGGGCTTGACTGGAAACACCATATATTTT. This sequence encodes CASSGGQGLTGNTIYF.

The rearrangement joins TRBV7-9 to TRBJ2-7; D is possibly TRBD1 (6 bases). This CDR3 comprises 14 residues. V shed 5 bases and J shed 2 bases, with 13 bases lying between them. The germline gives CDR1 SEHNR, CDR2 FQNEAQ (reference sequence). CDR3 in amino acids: CASSPATGPYEQYV. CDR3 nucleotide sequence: TGTGCCAGCAGCCCGGCGACAGGACCCTACGAGCAGTACGTC.

The CDR3 is CASSQQETSYNEQFF. CDR3 coding DNA: TGTGCCAGCAGTCAACAGGAGACCTCCTACAATGAGCAGTTCTTC. The chain links TRBV2 to TRBJ2-1; D perhaps matches TRBD1 (5 bases). Germline CDR1 reads SNHLY; CDR2 reads FYNNEI. Trimming removed 5 bases at V and 0 bases at J, with 11 bases between. The CDR3 runs 15 residues. Combining the CDR3 with reference TRBV2 and TRBJ2-1 gives the whole variable domain EPEVTQTPSHQVTQMGQEVILRCVPISNHLYFYWYRQILGQKVEFLVSFYNNEISEKSEIFDDQFSVERPDGSNFTLKIRSTKLEDSAMYFCASSQQETSYNEQFFGPGTRLTVL.

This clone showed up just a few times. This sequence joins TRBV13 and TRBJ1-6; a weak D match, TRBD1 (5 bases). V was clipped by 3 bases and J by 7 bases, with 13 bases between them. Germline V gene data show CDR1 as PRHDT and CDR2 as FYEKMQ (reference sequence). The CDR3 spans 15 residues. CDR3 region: CASSFGGGLNSPLHF. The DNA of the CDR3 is TGTGCCAGCAGCTTCGGGGGAGGGCTAAATTCACCCCTCCACTTT.

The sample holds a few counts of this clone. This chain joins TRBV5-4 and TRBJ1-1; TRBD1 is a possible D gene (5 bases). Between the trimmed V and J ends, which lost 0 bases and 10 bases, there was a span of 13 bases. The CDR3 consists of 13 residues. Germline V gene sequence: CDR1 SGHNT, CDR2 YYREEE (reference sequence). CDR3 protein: CASSLDRRRIAFF. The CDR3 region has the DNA TGTGCCAGCAGCTTGGACAGGAGAAGAATAGCTTTCTTT.

CDR3 protein: CASREGNTGELFF. CDR3 DNA sequence: TGTGCCAGCAGGGAGGGAAACACCGGGGAGCTGTTTTTT. The V gene is TRBV6-5, the J gene TRBJ2-2, with TRBD2 as a possible D gene (6 bases). Deletions cut 6 bases from V and 2 bases from J, with 7 bases between. This CDR3 spans 13 amino acids. Germline CDR1 MNHEY, CDR2 SVGAGI.

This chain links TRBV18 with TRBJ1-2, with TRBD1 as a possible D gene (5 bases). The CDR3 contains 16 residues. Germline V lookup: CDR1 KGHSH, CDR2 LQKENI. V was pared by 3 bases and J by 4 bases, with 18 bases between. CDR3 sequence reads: CASSPQGEGSPYGYTF. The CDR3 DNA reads TGTGCCAGCTCACCTCAAGGGGAGGGCTCGCCCTATGGCTACACCTTC.

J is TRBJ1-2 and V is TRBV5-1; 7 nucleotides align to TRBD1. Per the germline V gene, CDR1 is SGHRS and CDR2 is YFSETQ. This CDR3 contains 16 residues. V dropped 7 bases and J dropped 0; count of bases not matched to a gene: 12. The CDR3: CASATGSTGANYGYTF. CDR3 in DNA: TGCGCCAGCGCGACAGGGTCGACCGGAGCTAACTATGGCTACACCTTC.

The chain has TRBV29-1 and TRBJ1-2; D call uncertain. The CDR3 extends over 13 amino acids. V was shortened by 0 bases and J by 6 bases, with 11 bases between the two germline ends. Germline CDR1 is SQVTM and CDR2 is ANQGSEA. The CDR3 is CSVEDPRSNGYTF. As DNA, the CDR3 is TGCAGCGTTGAAGATCCCCGAAGCAATGGCTACACCTTC.

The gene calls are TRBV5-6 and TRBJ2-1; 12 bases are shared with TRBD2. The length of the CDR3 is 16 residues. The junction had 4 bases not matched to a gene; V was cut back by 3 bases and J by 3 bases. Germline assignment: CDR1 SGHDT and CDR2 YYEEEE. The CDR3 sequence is CASSSLAGGNYNEQFF. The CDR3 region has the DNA TGTGCCAGCAGCTCACTAGCGGGGGGCAACTACAATGAGCAGTTCTTC.

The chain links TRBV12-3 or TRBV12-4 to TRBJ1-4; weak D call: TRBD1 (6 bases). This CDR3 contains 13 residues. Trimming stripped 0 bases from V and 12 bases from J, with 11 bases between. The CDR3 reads CASSLAGAKELFF. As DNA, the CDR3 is TGTGCCAGCAGTTTAGCGGGGGCGAAGGAACTGTTTTTT.

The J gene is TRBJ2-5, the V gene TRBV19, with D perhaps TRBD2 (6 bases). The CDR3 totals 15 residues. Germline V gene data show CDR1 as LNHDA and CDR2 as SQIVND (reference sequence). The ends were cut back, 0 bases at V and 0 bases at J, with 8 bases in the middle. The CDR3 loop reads CASSIDGGNQETQYF. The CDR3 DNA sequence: TGTGCCAGTAGTATAGATGGGGGGAACCAAGAGACCCAGTACTTC. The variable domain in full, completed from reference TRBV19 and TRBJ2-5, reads DGGITQSPKYLFRKEGQNVTLSCEQNLNHDAMYWYRQDPGQGLRLIYYSQIVNDFQKGDIAEGYSVSREKKESFPLTVTSAQKNPTAFYLCASSIDGGNQETQYFGPGTRLLVL.

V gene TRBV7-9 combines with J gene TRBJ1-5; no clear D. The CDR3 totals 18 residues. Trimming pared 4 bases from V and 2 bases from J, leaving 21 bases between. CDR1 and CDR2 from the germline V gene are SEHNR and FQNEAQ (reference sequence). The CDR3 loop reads CASSYYWPGIKGNQPQHF. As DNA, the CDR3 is TGTGCCAGCAGCTATTATTGGCCGGGAATCAAGGGCAATCAGCCCCAGCATTTT.

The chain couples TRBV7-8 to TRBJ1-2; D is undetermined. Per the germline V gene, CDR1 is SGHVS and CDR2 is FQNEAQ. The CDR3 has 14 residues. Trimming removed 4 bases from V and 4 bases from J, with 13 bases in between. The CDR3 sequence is CASSWAGSGYGYTF. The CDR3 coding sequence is TGTGCCAGCAGCTGGGCGGGGAGTGGCTATGGCTACACCTTC.

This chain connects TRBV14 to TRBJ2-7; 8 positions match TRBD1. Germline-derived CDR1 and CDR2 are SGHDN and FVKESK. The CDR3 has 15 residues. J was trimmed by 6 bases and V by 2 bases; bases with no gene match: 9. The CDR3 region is CASSQPRQGRFEQYF. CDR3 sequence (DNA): TGTGCCAGCAGCCAACCCAGACAGGGGCGGTTCGAGCAGTACTTC.

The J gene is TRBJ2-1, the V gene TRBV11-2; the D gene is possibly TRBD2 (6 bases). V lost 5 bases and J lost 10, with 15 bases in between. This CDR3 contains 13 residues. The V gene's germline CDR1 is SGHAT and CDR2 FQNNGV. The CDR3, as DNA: TGTGCCAGCAGCCCGACTAGGACGGGGGAGCAGTTCTTC. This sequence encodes CASSPTRTGEQFF.